A selection of T cell receptor beta chains follows, all from one sample in a study of cytomegalovirus exposure and HLA in healthy donors. Profiled with immunoSEQ multiplex PCR; TCRdb holds only in-frame clones, not every one. The sample contains around 190,000 clones, roughly 87% of which appear only once. Specimen: PBMCs. Receptors were obtained from a boy younger than 10 in good health and CMV-seronegative. The CDR3 runs from the conserved cysteine through the conserved F or W. The D gene is left open where the match is weak. A row's size may be missing; if present it is once, few, many or a size class.

j_call d_call v_call clone_size cdr3_nt cdr3_aa
TRBJ2-5 TRBD2 TRBV4-1 once TGCGCCAGCAGCCGCGGACTAGCGGGGGCCCAAGAGACCCAGTACTTC CASSRGLAGAQETQYF
TRBJ2-5 TRBD2 TRBV30 . TGTGCCTGGACAATCACTAGCGGGAGAGAGACCCAGTACTTC CAWTITSGRETQYF
TRBJ2-1 TRBD2 TRBV7-9 . TGTTCCAGCAGCTTAACGGCTAGCGGGGCGAATGAGCAGTTCTTC CSSSLTASGANEQFF
TRBJ1-5 TRBD1 TRBV15 . TGTGCCACCAGCATACAGGGGGGAGGCCCCCATCAGCCCCAGCATTTT CATSIQGGGPHQPQHF
TRBJ1-2 . TRBV5-4 . TGTGCCAGCAGCTTCGGTGGTGTGGATGGCTACACCTTC CASSFGGVDGYTF
TRBJ1-1 . TRBV28 . TGTGCCAGCAGCCTGACACCGGGGGACACTGAAGCTTTCTTT CASSLTPGDTEAFF
TRBJ1-6 . TRBV28 . TGTGCCAGCAGTCCCACAGGTACAGGAGCCTATTATAATTCACCCCTCCACTTT CASSPTGTGAYYNSPLHF
TRBJ2-3 . TRBV7-9 . TGTGCCAGCAGTTTAGGACAGACAAGCACAGATACGCAGTATTTT CASSLGQTSTDTQYF
TRBJ2-2 TRBD2 TRBV5-8 . TGTGCCAGCAGCCCTATTGGGACTAGCAGTTACGGGGAGCTGTTTTTT CASSPIGTSSYGELFF
TRBJ2-5 TRBD1 TRBV5-1 . TGCGCCAGCAGGCGGACAGGGCCAGAGACCCAGTACTTC CASRRTGPETQYF
TRBJ2-5 TRBD1 TRBV10-1 . TGCGCCAGCAGTGAGTCGACGACAGGGAAGGAGACCCAGTACTTC CASSESTTGKETQYF
TRBJ2-3 . TRBV5-1 . TGCGCCAGCAGCTCCGGACTTCAACCCGGCACAGATACGCAGTATTTT CASSSGLQPGTDTQYF
TRBJ2-1 . TRBV27 . TGTGCCAGCAGTGAAATTCCTACGACTAGGAATGAGCAGTTCTTC CASSEIPTTRNEQFF
TRBJ2-5 TRBD2 TRBV5-1 . TGCGCCAGCAGCGAACAGCGGGGAGGCAGGGAGACCCAGTACTTC CASSEQRGGRETQYF
TRBJ2-7 . TRBV6-1 . TGTGCCAGCAGTGAGTTAGCCCCGCTGGGGCAGTACTTC CASSELAPLGQYF
TRBJ2-1 . TRBV28 . TGTGCCAGCAATTCCGGGAGTGGCTACAATGAGCAGTTCTTC CASNSGSGYNEQFF
TRBJ2-7 TRBD2 TRBV6-5 . TGTGCCAGCAGAGCTAGCGGGAGCTACGAGCAGTACTTC CASRASGSYEQYF
TRBJ1-1 . TRBV5-4 once TGTGCCAGCAGCTTTCCGGACACTGAAGCTTTCTTT CASSFPDTEAFF
TRBJ2-7 . TRBV5-1 few TGCGCCAGCAGCTTCCTTAACGAGCAGTACTTC CASSFLNEQYF
TRBJ2-7 . TRBV21-1 . TGTGCCAGCAGCGATGGTGGGGGGGTCGAGCAGTACTTC CASSDGGGVEQYF
TRBJ2-5 . TRBV19 . TGTGCCAGTAGTATAGGCGGAAGAGAGACCCAGTACTTC CASSIGGRETQYF
TRBJ2-1 . TRBV5-1 once TGCGCCAGCAGCTTAGGAGGTGGTTATGAGCAGTTCTTC CASSLGGGYEQFF
TRBJ1-2 . TRBV29-1 . TGCAGCGTTGAGGGTGGACAGTTTAACTATGGCTACACCTTC CSVEGGQFNYGYTF
TRBJ1-1 . TRBV7-9 . TGTGCCAGCAGCCCGGCCGGGGGGAGGGTATACACTGAAGCTTTCTTT CASSPAGGRVYTEAFF
TRBJ2-7 . TRBV13 . TGTGCCAGCAGCCCGCCTACCAGGGCCTACGAGCAGTACTTC CASSPPTRAYEQYF
TRBJ2-1 TRBD2 TRBV19 . TGTGCCACCCAACTAGCGGGAGGCTACAATGAGCAGTTCTTC CATQLAGGYNEQFF
TRBJ2-7 TRBD2 TRBV28 . TGTGCCAGCAGTTGGGTGGCGGGGGGGTCCTACGAGCAGTACTTC CASSWVAGGSYEQYF
TRBJ1-6 . TRBV28 . TGTGCCAGCATCCCCAATCAGGGTATTCGATCACCCCTCCACTTT CASIPNQGIRSPLHF
TRBJ2-3 TRBD2 TRBV5-1 . TGCGCCAGCAGCACCGGACTAGCGGGAGTAGATACGCAGTATTTT CASSTGLAGVDTQYF
TRBJ1-2 TRBD1 TRBV6-5 . TGTGCCAGCAGCCCGACAGGGGGCAGTGGCTACACCTTC CASSPTGGSGYTF
TRBJ2-3 TRBD1 TRBV5-6 . TGTGCCAGTCACAGGGGGACAGATACGCAGTATTTT CASHRGTDTQYF
TRBJ2-7 TRBD1 TRBV30 . TGTGCCTGGAGTGGTAACAGGGGGCTTTCCTACGAGCAGTACTTC CAWSGNRGLSYEQYF
TRBJ2-7 TRBD2 TRBV5-8 once TGTGCCAGCAGCTCCAGGACTAGCGGGGATACCTCCTACGAGCAGTACTTC CASSSRTSGDTSYEQYF
TRBJ2-1 . TRBV27 . TGTGCCAGCAGTTTTCGCGGAGTCTACAATGAGCAGTTCTTC CASSFRGVYNEQFF
TRBJ1-5 . TRBV5-1 . TGCGCCAGCAGCTTGTCAGGGGCGGCGAGTCAGCCCCAGCATTTT CASSLSGAASQPQHF
TRBJ2-1 TRBD2 TRBV5-1 . TGCGCCAGCAGCTTCCCCCGGACTAGCGGGGGGCCGAGCTCCTACAATGAGCAGTTCTTC CASSFPRTSGGPSSYNEQFF
TRBJ2-7 TRBD2 TRBV7-2 . TGTGCCAGCAGCACGACTAGCGGGTTCTCCTACGAGCAGTACTTC CASSTTSGFSYEQYF
TRBJ1-2 . TRBV30 once TGTGCCTGGAGCGATGGACAGATACCTAACTATGGCTACACCTTC CAWSDGQIPNYGYTF
TRBJ2-7 . TRBV11-3 . TGTGCCAGCAGCGCAACAGGGCTGTACGTGCAGTACTTC CASSATGLYVQYF
TRBJ1-3 TRBD1 TRBV6-5 few TGTGCCAGCAGTTTGACAGGGGTCTCTGGAAACACCATATATTTT CASSLTGVSGNTIYF
TRBJ2-7 . TRBV5-8 . TGTGCCAGCAGCTTGTTGGGACACCAGGGGTACGAGCAGTACTTC CASSLLGHQGYEQYF
TRBJ2-7 TRBD1 TRBV30 . TGTGCCTGGAGTCCCAGGGGGCGCGGGTACGAGCAGTACTTC CAWSPRGRGYEQYF
TRBJ2-7 . TRBV6-5 . TGTGCCAGCAGTTACTCGAGATCCCAGGAAACCCAGTACTTC CASSYSRSQETQYF
TRBJ2-1 TRBD2 TRBV6-1 . TGTGCCAGCGGTGCCAGGGAGGGACCGGGGGCCTACAATGAGCAGTTCTTC CASGAREGPGAYNEQFF
TRBJ2-5 TRBD2 TRBV27 . TGTGCCAGCAGTGGACTAGCGGGGAGTGGCCGAGAGACCCAGTACTTC CASSGLAGSGRETQYF